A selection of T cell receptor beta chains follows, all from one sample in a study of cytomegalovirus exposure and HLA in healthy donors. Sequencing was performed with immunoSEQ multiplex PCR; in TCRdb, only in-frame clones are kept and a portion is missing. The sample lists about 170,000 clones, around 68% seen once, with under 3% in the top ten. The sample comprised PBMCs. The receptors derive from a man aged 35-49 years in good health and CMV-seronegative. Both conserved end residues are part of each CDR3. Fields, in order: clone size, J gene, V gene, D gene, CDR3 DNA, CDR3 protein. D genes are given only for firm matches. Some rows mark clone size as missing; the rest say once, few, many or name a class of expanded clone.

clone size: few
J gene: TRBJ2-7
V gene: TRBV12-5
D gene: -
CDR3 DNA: TGTGCTAGTGGAAACAGAGACACAGGGTCTGAGTACTTC
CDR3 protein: CASGNRDTGSEYF

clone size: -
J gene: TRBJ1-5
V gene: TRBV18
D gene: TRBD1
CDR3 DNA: TGTGCCAGCTCACCAAGAACAGGGGGCAATCAGCCCCAGCATTTT
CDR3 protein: CASSPRTGGNQPQHF

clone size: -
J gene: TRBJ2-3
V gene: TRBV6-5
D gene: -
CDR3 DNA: TGTGCCAGCAGTTTGGCCATCGGCACAGATACGCAGTATTTT
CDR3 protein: CASSLAIGTDTQYF

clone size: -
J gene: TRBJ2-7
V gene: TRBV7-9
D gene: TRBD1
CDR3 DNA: TGTGCCAGCAGCATGGGACAGGGGCTGGACGAGCAGTACTTC
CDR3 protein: CASSMGQGLDEQYF

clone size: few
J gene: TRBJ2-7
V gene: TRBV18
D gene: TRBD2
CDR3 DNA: TGTGCCAGCTCACCCGGGGGGGGCCGGTCCTACGAGCAGTACTTC
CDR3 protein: CASSPGGGRSYEQYF

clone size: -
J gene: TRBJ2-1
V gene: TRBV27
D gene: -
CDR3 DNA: TGTGCCAGCAGTTTAACCGGGACTGATTTATACAATGAGCAGTTCTTC
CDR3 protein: CASSLTGTDLYNEQFF

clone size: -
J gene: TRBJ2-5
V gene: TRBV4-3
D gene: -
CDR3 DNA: TGCGCCAGCAGCCAAGAATTGGAGACAGCTCCGTACTTC
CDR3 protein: CASSQELETAPYF

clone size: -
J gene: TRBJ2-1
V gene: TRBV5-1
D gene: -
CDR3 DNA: TGCGCCAGCAGCACGGGGGACTCCTACAATGAGCAGTTCTTC
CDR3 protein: CASSTGDSYNEQFF

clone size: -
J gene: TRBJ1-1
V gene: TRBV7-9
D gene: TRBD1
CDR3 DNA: TGTGCCAGCAGCTTAGTTCAGGGGGCGAACACTGAAGCTTTCTTT
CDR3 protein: CASSLVQGANTEAFF

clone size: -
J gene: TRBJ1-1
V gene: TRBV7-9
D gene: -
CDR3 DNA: TGTGCCAGCAGCTCACACAGGGTGTTAAACACTGAAGCTTTCTTT
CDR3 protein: CASSSHRVLNTEAFF

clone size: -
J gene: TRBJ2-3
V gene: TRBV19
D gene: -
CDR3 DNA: TGTGCCAGTAGTATGGAAGGGAAGGGGGATACGCAGTATTTT
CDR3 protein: CASSMEGKGDTQYF

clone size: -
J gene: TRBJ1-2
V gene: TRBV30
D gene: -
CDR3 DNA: TGTGCCTGGACCACCCCAGGGTATAACTATGGCTACACCTTC
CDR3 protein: CAWTTPGYNYGYTF

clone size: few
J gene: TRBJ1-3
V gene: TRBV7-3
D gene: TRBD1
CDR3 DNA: TGTGCCAGCAGCCCACAGGGGGCACGGGCTGGAAACACCATATATTTT
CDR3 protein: CASSPQGARAGNTIYF

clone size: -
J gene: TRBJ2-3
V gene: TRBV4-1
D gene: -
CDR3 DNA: TGCGCCAGCAGCCTGAGCCAGGGGATCGCAGATACGCAGTATTTT
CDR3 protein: CASSLSQGIADTQYF

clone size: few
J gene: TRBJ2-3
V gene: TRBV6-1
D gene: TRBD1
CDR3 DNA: TGTGCCAGCAGCCAGACAGGGGGTCGGGCTACGCAGTATTTT
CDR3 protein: CASSQTGGRATQYF

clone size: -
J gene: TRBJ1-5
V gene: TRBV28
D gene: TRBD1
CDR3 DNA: TGTGCCAGCAGTCCTCCAGGGGGCAGGCAGCCCCAGCATTTT
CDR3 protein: CASSPPGGRQPQHF

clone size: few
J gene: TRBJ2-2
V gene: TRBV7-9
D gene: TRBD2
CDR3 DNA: TGTGCCAGCAGTTCTAGCGGGCCCGACGGGGAGCTGTTTTTT
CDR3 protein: CASSSSGPDGELFF

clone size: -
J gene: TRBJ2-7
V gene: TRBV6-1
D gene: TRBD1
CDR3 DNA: TGTGCCAGCAGTGAGGGGACAGGGCTATTTAACGAGCAGTACTTC
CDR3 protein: CASSEGTGLFNEQYF

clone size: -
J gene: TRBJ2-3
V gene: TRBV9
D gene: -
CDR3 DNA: TGTGCCAGCAGCGAGGGGACAACTCCAACCGGAACGCAGTATTTT
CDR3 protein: CASSEGTTPTGTQYF

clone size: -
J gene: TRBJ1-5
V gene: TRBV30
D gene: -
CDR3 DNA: TGTGCCTGGAACCCCAAAGACAGCTATCAGCCCCAGCATTTT
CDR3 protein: CAWNPKDSYQPQHF

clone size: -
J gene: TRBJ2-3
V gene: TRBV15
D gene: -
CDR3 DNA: TGTGCCACCAGCACGGGACAACCCACAGATACGCAGTATTTT
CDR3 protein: CATSTGQPTDTQYF

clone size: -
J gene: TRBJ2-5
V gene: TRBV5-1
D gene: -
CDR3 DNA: TGCGCCAGCAGCTTGGAAAGCAATCAAGAGACCCAGTACTTC
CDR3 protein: CASSLESNQETQYF

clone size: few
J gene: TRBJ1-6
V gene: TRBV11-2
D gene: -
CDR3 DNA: TGTGCCAGCAGCTCCCCCCGGGTTTCCAGTTCACCCCTCCACTTT
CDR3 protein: CASSSPRVSSSPLHF

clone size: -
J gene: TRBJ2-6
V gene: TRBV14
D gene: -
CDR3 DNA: TGTGCCAGCAGCCCGAGGTGGTCTGGGGCCAACGTCCTGACTTTC
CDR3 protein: CASSPRWSGANVLTF

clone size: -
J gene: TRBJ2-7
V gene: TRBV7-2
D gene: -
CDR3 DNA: TGTGCCAGCAGCCCAAGACAGGATCTATCCTACGAGCAGTACTTC
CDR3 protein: CASSPRQDLSYEQYF

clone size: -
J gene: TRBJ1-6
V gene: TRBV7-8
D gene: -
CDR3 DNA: TGTGCCAGCAGCCTTGCGGGGTCGGGATCACCCCTCCACTTT
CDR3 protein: CASSLAGSGSPLHF